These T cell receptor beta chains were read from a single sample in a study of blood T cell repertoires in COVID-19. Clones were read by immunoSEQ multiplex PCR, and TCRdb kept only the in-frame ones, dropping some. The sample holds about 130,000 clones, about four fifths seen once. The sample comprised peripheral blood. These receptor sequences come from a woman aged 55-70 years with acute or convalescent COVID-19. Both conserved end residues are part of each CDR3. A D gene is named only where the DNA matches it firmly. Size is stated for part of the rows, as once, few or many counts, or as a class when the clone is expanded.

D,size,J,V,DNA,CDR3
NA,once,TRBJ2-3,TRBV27,TGTGCCAGCAGTGTCGACTCGCCGCCCATGACAGATACGCAGTATTTT,CASSVDSPPMTDTQYF
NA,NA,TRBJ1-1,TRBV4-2,TGTGCCAGCAGCCAAGATCTCCAGGTTAACACTGAAGCTTTCTTT,CASSQDLQVNTEAFF
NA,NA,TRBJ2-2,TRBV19,TGTGCCAGTAGTTCCCGGACTACTCACACCGGGGAGCTGTTTTTT,CASSSRTTHTGELFF
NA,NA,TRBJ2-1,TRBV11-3,TGTGCCAGCAGCTTACTCGGACAGGCGGGGAACAATGAGCAGTTCTTC,CASSLLGQAGNNEQFF
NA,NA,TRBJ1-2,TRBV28,TGTGCCAGCAGTTTACGGCAGGGGACTAACTATGGCTACACCTTC,CASSLRQGTNYGYTF
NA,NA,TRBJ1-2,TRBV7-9,TGTGCCAGCAGCTTATTAACGGGGGAAGGCTACACCTTC,CASSLLTGEGYTF
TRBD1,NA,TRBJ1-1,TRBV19,TGTGCCAGTAGTAGTCCGGTTAGACAGGGTCCTAACACTGAAGCTTTCTTT,CASSSPVRQGPNTEAFF
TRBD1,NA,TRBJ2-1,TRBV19,TGTGCCAGTAGTATAAGTCGAGGACAGGGTCACAATGAGCAGTTCTTC,CASSISRGQGHNEQFF
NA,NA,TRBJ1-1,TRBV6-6,TGTGCCAGCAGTTCGTCCAGGGGGAACACTGAAGCTTTCTTT,CASSSSRGNTEAFF
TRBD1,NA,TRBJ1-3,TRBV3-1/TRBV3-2,TGTGCCAGCGGACAGGGAAGGGCAGGAAACACCATATATTTT,CASGQGRAGNTIYF
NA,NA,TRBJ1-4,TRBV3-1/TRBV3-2,TGTGCCAGCAGCCAAGGAAGCGTTAATGAAAAACTGTTTTTT,CASSQGSVNEKLFF
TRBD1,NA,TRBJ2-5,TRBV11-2,TGTGCCAGCAGCAGGAATACAGGGGGTCGAGAGACCCAGTACTTC,CASSRNTGGRETQYF
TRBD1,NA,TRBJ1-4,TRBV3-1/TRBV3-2,TGTGCCAGCAGCCCGTGGGGACCGGGACAGGGGGGAGAGACTAATGAAAAACTGTTTTTT,CASSPWGPGQGGETNEKLFF
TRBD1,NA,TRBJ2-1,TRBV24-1,TGTGCCACCAGTGCTGCGGGACAGGGTAACTACAATGAGCAGTTCTTC,CATSAAGQGNYNEQFF
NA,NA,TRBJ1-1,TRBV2,TGTGCCAGCAGTTGGGCCGAATTGAACACTGAAGCTTTCTTT,CASSWAELNTEAFF
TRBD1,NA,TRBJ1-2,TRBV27,TGTGCCAGCAGTTTTCGACAGGGGGGCGGCTACACCTTC,CASSFRQGGGYTF
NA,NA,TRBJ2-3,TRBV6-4,TGTGCCAGCAGTTTGACAGAAACTTCTAGCACAGATACGCAGTATTTT,CASSLTETSSTDTQYF
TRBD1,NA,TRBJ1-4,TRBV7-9,TGTGCCAGCAGCGCGGACAGGGGCGCGGATGAAAAACTGTTTTTT,CASSADRGADEKLFF
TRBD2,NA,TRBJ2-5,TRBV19,TGTGCCAGTAGTATAGATCGGGGGGTCGGGGAGACCCAGTACTTC,CASSIDRGVGETQYF
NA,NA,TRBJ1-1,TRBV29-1,TGCAGCGTTGCCGCAGGGATCATGAACACTGAAGCTTTCTTT,CSVAAGIMNTEAFF
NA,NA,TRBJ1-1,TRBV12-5,TGTGCTAGTGGCCGCGGGGGGGTCACTGAAGCTTTCTTT,CASGRGGVTEAFF
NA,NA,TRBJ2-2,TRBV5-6,TGTGCCAGCAGCGGGGGAGGCGGCGGGGAGCTGTTTTTT,CASSGGGGGELFF
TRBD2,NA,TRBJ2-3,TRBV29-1,TGCAGCGTTGAAGAGACTAGCGGGGGGGCAGATACGCAGTATTTT,CSVEETSGGADTQYF
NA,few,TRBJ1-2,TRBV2,TGTGCCAGCAGCGCCTCGACAGCGACGCCGGTTGGCTACACCTTC,CASSASTATPVGYTF
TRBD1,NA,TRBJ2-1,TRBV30,TGTGCCTGGAATCTGGGACAGGGCACTGAGCAGTTCTTC,CAWNLGQGTEQFF
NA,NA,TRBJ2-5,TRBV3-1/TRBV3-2,TGTGCCAGCAGCCATAACCGGGGGCGGGGGGAGACCCAGTACTTC,CASSHNRGRGETQYF
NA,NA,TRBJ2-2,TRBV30,TGTGCCTGTACCCGGACTCGGAACACCGGGGAGCTGTTTTTT,CACTRTRNTGELFF
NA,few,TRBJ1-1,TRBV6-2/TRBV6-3,TGTGCCAGCAGCACGAACACAGGGCTCGAAGCTTTCTTT,CASSTNTGLEAFF
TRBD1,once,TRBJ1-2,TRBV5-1,TGCGCCAGCAGCTTCCAGGGGGCTCTGGACTATGGCTACACCTTC,CASSFQGALDYGYTF
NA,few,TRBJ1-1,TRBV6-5,TGTGCCAGTGCCCCGGGGGCGGGGGTGAGGACTGAAGCTTTCTTT,CASAPGAGVRTEAFF
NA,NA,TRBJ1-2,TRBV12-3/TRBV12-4,TGTGCCAGCAGTTTAGGTCCAAACTATGGCTACACCTTC,CASSLGPNYGYTF
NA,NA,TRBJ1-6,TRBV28,TGTGCCAGCAGTCCGGACACAAGGTGGGGCTCCTATAATTCACCCCTCCACTTT,CASSPDTRWGSYNSPLHF
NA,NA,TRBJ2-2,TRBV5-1,TGCGCCAGCAGCTTGTCCCTAGAATTCACCGGGGAGCTGTTTTTT,CASSLSLEFTGELFF
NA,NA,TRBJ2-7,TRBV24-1,TGTGCCACCAGTGCTCACGGGTCCTACGAGCAGTACTTC,CATSAHGSYEQYF
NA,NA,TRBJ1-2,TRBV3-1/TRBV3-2,TGTGCCAGCAGAAATGGCGGCGGCTACACCTTC,CASRNGGGYTF
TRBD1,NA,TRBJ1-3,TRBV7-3,TGTGCCAGCAGCTCGGGACAGGGAAACACCATATATTTT,CASSSGQGNTIYF
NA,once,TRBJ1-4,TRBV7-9,TGTGCCAGCAGTCTACAGGGATGGGGGACTAATGAAAAACTGTTTTTT,CASSLQGWGTNEKLFF
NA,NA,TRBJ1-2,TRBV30,TGTGCCTGGAGTGTAAGGGGACACAACTATGGCTACACCTTC,CAWSVRGHNYGYTF
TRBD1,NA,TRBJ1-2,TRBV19,TGTGCCAGTTCCGACAGGGGCGTCTATGGCTACACCTTC,CASSDRGVYGYTF
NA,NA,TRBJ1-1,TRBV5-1,TGCGCCAGCAGCGGGCAGGAGGTCAACACTGAAGCTTTCTTT,CASSGQEVNTEAFF
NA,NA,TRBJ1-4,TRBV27,TGTGCCAGCAGTTCACTTACAGTAGGCGAAAAACTGTTTTTT,CASSSLTVGEKLFF
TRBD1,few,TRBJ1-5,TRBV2,TGTGCCAGCAGTGGAAGCGGACAGGCGAATCAGCCCCAGCATTTT,CASSGSGQANQPQHF
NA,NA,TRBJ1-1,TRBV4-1,TGCGCCAGCTCGAGGATGGCGGGCACTGAAGCTTTCTTT,CASSRMAGTEAFF